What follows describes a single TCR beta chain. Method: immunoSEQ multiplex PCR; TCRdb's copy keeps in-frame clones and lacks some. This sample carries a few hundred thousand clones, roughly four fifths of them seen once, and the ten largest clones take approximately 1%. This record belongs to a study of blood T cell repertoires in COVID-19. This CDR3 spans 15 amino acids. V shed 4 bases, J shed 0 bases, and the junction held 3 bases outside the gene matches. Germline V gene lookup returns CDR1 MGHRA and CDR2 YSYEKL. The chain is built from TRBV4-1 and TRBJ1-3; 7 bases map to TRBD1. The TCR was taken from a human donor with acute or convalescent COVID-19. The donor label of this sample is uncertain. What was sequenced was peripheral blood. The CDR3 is CASSLNRGSGNTIYF. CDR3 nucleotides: TGCGCCAGCAGCCTGAACAGGGGCTCTGGAAACACCATATATTTT.